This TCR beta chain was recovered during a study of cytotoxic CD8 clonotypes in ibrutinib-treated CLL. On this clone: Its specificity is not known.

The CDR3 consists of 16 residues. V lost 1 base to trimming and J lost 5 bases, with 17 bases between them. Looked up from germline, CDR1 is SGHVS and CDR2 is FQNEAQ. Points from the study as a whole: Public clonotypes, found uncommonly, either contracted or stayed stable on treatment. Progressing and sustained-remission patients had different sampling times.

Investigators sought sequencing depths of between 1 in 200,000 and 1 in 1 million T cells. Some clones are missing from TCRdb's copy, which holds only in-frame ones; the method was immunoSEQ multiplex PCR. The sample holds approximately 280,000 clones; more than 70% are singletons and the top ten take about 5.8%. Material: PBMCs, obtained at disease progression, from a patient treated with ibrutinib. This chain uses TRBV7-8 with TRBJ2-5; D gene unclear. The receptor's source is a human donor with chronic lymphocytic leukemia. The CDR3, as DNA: TGTGCCAGCAGCTTAGAGGAAGGTTCTGTAGTGGAGACCCAGTACTTC. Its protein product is CASSLEEGSVVETQYF.